The T cell receptor (beta chain) described here comes from a study of identical twins. In the case of this clonotype: Its antigen is unknown.

General study points: Models underpredicted monozygotic twin sharing of out-of-frame TCR alpha.

TCRdb re-called the 5' RACE reads with MiXCR, one entry per CDR3 protein. There are roughly 690,000 distinct CDR3 sequences in the sample; around 5.7% occur only once, and 1.5% to 2% lies in the top ten. The TCR originated in a man younger than 30 in good health. The sample comprised naive T cells sorted from blood.

The DNA for the CDR3 is TGTGCCAGCAGCGTAGAGGGCAGTAAAGAGACCCAGTACTTC. This sequence encodes CASSVEGSKETQYF. This sequence joins TRBV9 and TRBJ2-5, with D unresolved. The V end was cut by 0 bases, the J end by 3 bases, with 9 bases between. Germline lookup yields CDR1 SGDLS and CDR2 YYNGEE. This CDR3 region has 14 residues.